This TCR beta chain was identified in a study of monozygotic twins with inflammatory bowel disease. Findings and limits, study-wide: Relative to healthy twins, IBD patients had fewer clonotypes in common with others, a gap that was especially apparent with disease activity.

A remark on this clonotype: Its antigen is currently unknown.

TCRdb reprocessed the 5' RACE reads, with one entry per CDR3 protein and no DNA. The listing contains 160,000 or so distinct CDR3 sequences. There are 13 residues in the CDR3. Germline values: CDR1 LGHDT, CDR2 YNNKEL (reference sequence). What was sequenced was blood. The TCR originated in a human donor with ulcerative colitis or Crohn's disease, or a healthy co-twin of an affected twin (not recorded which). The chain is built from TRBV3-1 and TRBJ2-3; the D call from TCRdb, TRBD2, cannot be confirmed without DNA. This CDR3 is CASSLQLAGMQYF.